A single sample is the source of the 19 T cell receptor beta chains below, sequenced in a study of cytomegalovirus exposure and HLA in healthy donors. Primers for the PCR totalled 60 Vbeta and 13 Jbeta. Assay used: immunoSEQ multiplex PCR; TCRdb lists only in-frame clones, some missing. The sample has under 150,000 clones, about two thirds seen once; the top ten hold under 5.5%. Specimen: PBMCs. Source of these receptors: a man aged 50 to 60 in good health and CMV-seropositive.

The chain carries TRBV7-8 and TRBJ2-7; D may be TRBD1 (5 bases). From germline, CDR1 is SGHVS and CDR2 FQNEAQ. The ends were cut back, 1 base at V and 2 bases at J, with 12 bases in the middle. The CDR3 is made up of 15 amino acids. CDR3: CASSLGGRVPYEQYF. The CDR3 DNA is TGTGCCAGCAGCTTAGGTGGCAGGGTCCCCTACGAGCAGTACTTC. Combining the CDR3 with reference TRBV7-8 and TRBJ2-7 gives the whole variable domain GAGVSQSPRYKVAKRGQDVALRCDPISGHVSLFWYQQALGQGPEFLTYFQNEAQLDKSGLPSDRFFAERPEGSVSTLKIQRTQQEDSAVYLCASSLGGRVPYEQYFGPGTRLTVT.

This clone was detected only once. The chain combines TRBV4-1 with TRBJ2-2, with TRBD2 as a possible D gene (5 bases). V lost 3 bases and J 0 bases, leaving 5 bases between the germline ends. The germline V gene has CDR1 MGHRA and CDR2 YSYEKL. There are 14 residues in the CDR3. CDR3 sequence reads: CASSHSANTGELFF. The CDR3 DNA sequence: TGCGCCAGCAGCCATAGCGCGAACACCGGGGAGCTGTTTTTT.

The chain uses TRBV19 and TRBJ1-1; D might be TRBD1 (5 bases). Trimming left V 6 bases short and J 5 bases short, with 16 bases between. The germline V gene has CDR1 LNHDA and CDR2 SQIVND (reference sequence). The CDR3 has 14 amino acids. CDR3 sequence reads: CASSRDPRGTEAFF. The DNA for the CDR3 is TGTGCCAGTAGCAGGGACCCGCGGGGGACTGAAGCTTTCTTT. Drawing the rest from reference TRBV19 and TRBJ1-1, the complete variable domain is DGGITQSPKYLFRKEGQNVTLSCEQNLNHDAMYWYRQDPGQGLRLIYYSQIVNDFQKGDIAEGYSVSREKKESFPLTVTSAQKNPTAFYLCASSRDPRGTEAFFGQGTRLTVV.

The chain combines TRBV19 with TRBJ1-1; 7 positions agree with TRBD1. Losses at the gene ends were 4 bases for V and 5 bases for J; bases not matched to a gene: 10. The CDR3 totals 15 residues. Germline CDR1 reads LNHDA; CDR2 reads SQIVND (reference sequence). CDR3 region: CASSSRQGKGTEAFF. CDR3 DNA: TGTGCCAGTAGTAGTCGACAGGGTAAAGGAACTGAAGCTTTCTTT.

This clone was seen only a few times. For the CDR3, the DNA is TGTGCCAGCAGCAGTGGGACAGGGGGATCCTACGAGCAGTACTTC. It is translated as CASSSGTGGSYEQYF. This rearrangement joins TRBV5-4 to TRBJ2-7; 11 bases map to TRBD1. Germline lookup yields CDR1 SGHNT and CDR2 YYREEE (reference sequence). The CDR3 contains 15 residues. Germline trimming cut 4 bases from V and 1 base from J; bases unmatched to any gene: 4.

The gene calls are TRBV10-2 and TRBJ1-5, with TRBD1 matching over 7 bases. Germline V gene data show CDR1 as WSHSY and CDR2 as SAAADI. The V and J ends lost 4 bases and 11 bases, in that order; junction bases with no gene match: 8. CDR3 length: 13 amino acids. The CDR3 DNA reads as TGCGCCAGCAGTGGACAGGGAGACGGGGCCCAGCATTTT. Translation gives CASSGQGDGAQHF.

This clone has only a few counts. The V call is TRBV11-3, the J call TRBJ2-1; 9 positions agree with TRBD2. This CDR3 is 17 amino acids long. In germline, CDR1 is SGHNT, CDR2 YENEEA. Unmatched junction bases numbered 6, after V lost 0 bases and J lost 3 bases. The CDR3 is CASSLDGLAGIYNEQFF. The CDR3 nucleotides are TGTGCCAGCAGCTTAGATGGTCTAGCGGGGATCTACAATGAGCAGTTCTTC.

This clone came up once. Other DNA sequences in the sample encode the same CDR3. The CDR3: CASSVGQGVTEAFF. The DNA for the CDR3 is TGTGCCAGCAGCGTGGGACAGGGGGTGACTGAAGCTTTCTTT. V and J are TRBV9 and TRBJ1-1, with TRBD1 matching 11 bases. Germline trimming cut 2 bases from V and 5 bases from J; bases unmatched to any gene: 2. Germline assignment: CDR1 SGDLS and CDR2 YYNGEE. This CDR3 has 14 residues.

The V gene is TRBV2, the J gene TRBJ1-1; 8 bases are shared with TRBD1. The germline V gene encodes CDR1 SNHLY and CDR2 FYNNEI. CDR3 length equals 14 residues. The V segment lost 6 bases and the J segment 1 base; nucleotides outside the gene matches: 4. CDR3 DNA sequence: TGTGCCAGCAGATTGACAGGGGCGAACACTGAAGCTTTCTTT. Residues: CASRLTGANTEAFF.

V is TRBV19 and J is TRBJ2-7; D gene uncertain. Trimming took off 3 bases at V and 0 bases at J, with 12 bases between the two ends. The V gene's germline CDR1 is LNHDA and CDR2 SQIVND (reference sequence). This CDR3 region has 15 residues. In nucleotides, the CDR3 is TGTGCCAGTAGTATGAACAGATTGGTCTCCTACGAGCAGTACTTC. It encodes CASSMNRLVSYEQYF.

V is TRBV14 and J is TRBJ2-1; 9 positions agree with TRBD2. From germline, CDR1 is SGHDN and CDR2 FVKESK. This CDR3 has 17 residues. V shed 0 bases and J 9 bases; nucleotides not matched to a gene: 12. CDR3 in DNA: TGTGCCAGCAGCCAAGATAGAGCGAGCGGGGGGTTCGGTGAGCAGTTCTTC. It translates to CASSQDRASGGFGEQFF.

The rearrangement uses TRBV5-1 and TRBJ2-2; D call uncertain. Germline V gene data show CDR1 as SGHRS and CDR2 as YFSETQ. Trimming left V 1 base short and J 4 bases short, with 11 bases between. The CDR3 sequence is 15 residues long. The CDR3 loop reads CASSLMPGGTGELFF. CDR3 nucleotides: TGCGCCAGCAGCTTGATGCCAGGTGGCACCGGGGAGCTGTTTTTT.

The V gene is TRBV7-2, the J gene TRBJ1-1; D is unresolved. This CDR3 is built from 13 residues. CDR1 is SGHTA, CDR2 FQGNSA, per germline. Trimming pared 2 bases from V and 1 base from J, leaving 5 bases between. The CDR3: CASSLLWNTEAFF. CDR3 DNA sequence: TGTGCCAGCAGCTTACTTTGGAACACTGAAGCTTTCTTT. The full variable domain, completed using reference TRBV7-2 and TRBJ1-1, is GAGVSQSPSNKVTEKGKDVELRCDPISGHTALYWYRQSLGQGLEFLIYFQGNSAPDKSGLPSDRFSAERTGGSVSTLTIQRTQQEDSAVYLCASSLLWNTEAFFGQGTRLTVV.

V and J are TRBV19 and TRBJ1-5; 7 positions match TRBD1. The CDR3 covers 17 residues. CDR1 is LNHDA and CDR2 is SQIVND in the germline V gene (reference sequence). Trimming cost V 4 bases and J 1 base; bases outside gene matches: 10. CDR3 nucleotides: TGTGCCAGTAGTACCGGGGACAGCCTGGGGAGCAATCAGCCCCAGCATTTT. Translation: CASSTGDSLGSNQPQHF.

This clone showed up just a few times. The chain recombines TRBV14 with TRBJ1-1, with a possible D match to TRBD1 (6 bases). The germline V gene encodes CDR1 SGHDN and CDR2 FVKESK. V was cut by 0 bases and J by 7 bases, with 12 bases left in between. There are 14 residues in the CDR3. The CDR3: CASSQDWTENEAFF. In DNA form, the CDR3 reads TGTGCCAGCAGCCAAGATTGGACAGAGAATGAAGCTTTCTTT.

This clone was seen a handful of times. The V gene is TRBV4-3, the J gene TRBJ1-1; D possibly corresponds to TRBD1 (6 bases). Per germline, CDR1 LGHNA and CDR2 YSLEER. V was pared by 3 bases and J by 5 bases, with 16 bases between. The CDR3 sequence is 15 residues long. This CDR3 reads CASSHPPNGQTEAFF. Here the CDR3 DNA reads TGCGCCAGCAGCCATCCACCTAATGGACAGACTGAAGCTTTCTTT.

V and J are TRBV7-6 and TRBJ2-1; D gene ambiguous. Germline CDR1 is SGHVS and CDR2 is FNYEAQ. V lost 4 bases and J 0 bases, leaving 13 bases between the germline ends. CDR3 length equals 16 residues. In nucleotides, the CDR3 is TGTGCCAGCAGCTCAACTACCTATAGCTCCTACAATGAGCAGTTCTTC. This sequence encodes CASSSTTYSSYNEQFF.

This chain uses TRBV9 with TRBJ2-1; 7 bases agree with TRBD2. The junction had 12 bases not matched to a gene; V was cut back by 4 bases and J by 5 bases. CDR3 length: 16 amino acids. Germline-derived CDR1 and CDR2 are SGDLS and YYNGEE. CDR3 amino acids: CASSPPTGGIDNEQFF. Here the CDR3 DNA reads TGTGCCAGCAGCCCCCCCACCGGGGGGATCGACAATGAGCAGTTCTTC.

The V call is TRBV5-1, the J call TRBJ1-1; 9 nucleotides agree with TRBD1. This CDR3 is built from 15 residues. V lost 3 bases, J lost 0 bases, and 3 bases stayed unmatched. Per the germline V gene, CDR1 is SGHRS and CDR2 is YFSETQ. The CDR3 protein is CASSSGTGMNTEAFF. CDR3 in DNA: TGCGCCAGCAGCTCCGGGACAGGGATGAACACTGAAGCTTTCTTT. Filled out from reference TRBV5-1 and TRBJ1-1, the complete variable domain reads KAGVTQTPRYLIKTRGQQVTLSCSPISGHRSVSWYQQTPGQGLQFLFEYFSETQRNKGNFPGRFSGRQFSNSRSEMNVSTLELGDSALYLCASSSGTGMNTEAFFGQGTRLTVV.